Listed below are T cell receptor beta chains from one sample, sequenced in a study of blood T cells in healthy people across ages. One entry per CDR3 protein results from TCRdb running MiXCR on the 5' RACE reads. The sample has some 1 million distinct CDR3 sequences; 35% to 50% are singletons. What was sequenced was blood. Receptors originate from a woman in her sixties or seventies in good health. Both conserved end residues are part of each CDR3. Each record gives: D gene, clone size, J gene, V gene, CDR3 length, CDR3 DNA, CDR3 protein. The D gene is left open where the match is weak. The listing skips clone size in some rows; elsewhere it reads once, few, many or a size class.

. | once | TRBJ2-3 | TRBV20-1 | 13 | TGCAGTGCTAGTCCGCTCCTCACAGGTACGCAGTATTTT | CSASPLLTGTQYF
. | once | TRBJ1-2 | TRBV30 | 16 | TGTGCCTGGAGTGCTTTGGGGACGTCGCCAAACTATGGCTACACCTTC | CAWSALGTSPNYGYTF
TRBD2 | once | TRBJ2-5 | TRBV12-3/TRBV12-4 | 15 | TGTGCCAGCAGTTCCCTAGCGGGAGGGTCGGAGACCCAGTACTTC | CASSSLAGGSETQYF
. | . | TRBJ2-4 | TRBV30 | 11 | TGTGCCTGGAGTGTAGAACGCATTCAGTACTTC | CAWSVERIQYF
. | few | TRBJ1-2 | TRBV3-1 | 17 | TGTGCCAGCAGCCAAGACTTGGAGGGAAGGGCCCTCTATGGCTACACCTTC | CASSQDLEGRALYGYTF
TRBD2 | . | TRBJ2-1 | TRBV28 | 15 | TGTGCCAGCAGCGCTACTAGCGCGACTTACAATGAGCAGTTCTTC | CASSATSATYNEQFF
. | few | TRBJ2-6 | TRBV11-2 | 15 | TGTGCCAGCAGCTTATTCAGGGCCGGGGCCAACGTCCTGACTTTC | CASSLFRAGANVLTF
TRBD2 | few | TRBJ2-1 | TRBV12-3/TRBV12-4 | 18 | TGTGCCAGCAGTTTCAGACTAGCGGGAGGCGCCGATTACAATGAGCAGTTCTTC | CASSFRLAGGADYNEQFF
TRBD1 | . | TRBJ2-1 | TRBV18 | 17 | TGTGCCAGCTCATCTGGACAGGGATCAATCTCCTACAATGAGCAGTTCTTC | CASSSGQGSISYNEQFF
. | . | TRBJ2-1 | TRBV27 | 18 | TGTGCCAGCAGTTCCACCAACCCCAGTCGGCTCAGGAACAATGAGCGGTTCTTC | CASSSTNPSRLRNNERFF
. | . | TRBJ2-7 | TRBV20-1 | 14 | TGCAGTGCTAGAGCTAGTCATCCTCCCTACGAGCAGTACTTC | CSARASHPPYEQYF
. | . | TRBJ1-2 | TRBV6-4 | 14 | TGTGCCAGCAGTGACTGGAACAGGGCTGGTGGCTACACCTTC | CASSDWNRAGGYTF
TRBD2 | . | TRBJ2-2 | TRBV2 | 16 | TGTGCCAGCAGTGCGGGAGGGATTATTAACACCGGGGAGCTGTTTTTT | CASSAGGIINTGELFF
TRBD2 | many | TRBJ2-7 | TRBV29-1 | 13 | TGCAGCGTTGAACTAGCGGGGCCCTACGAGCAGTACTTC | CSVELAGPYEQYF
. | . | TRBJ2-1 | TRBV4-2 | 11 | TGTGCCAGCAGCCAAGGCTCCAAGCAGTTCTTC | CASSQGSKQFF
. | . | TRBJ1-1 | TRBV20-1 | 16 | TGCAGTGCTAGAGACCAACCGGGACTGAAGAGCGGGGGAGCTTTCTTT | CSARDQPGLKSGGAFF
TRBD1 | . | TRBJ2-7 | TRBV30 | 14 | TGTGCCTGGAGTCACCCCGACAGGGGTTTCGAGCAGTACTTC | CAWSHPDRGFEQYF
. | few | TRBJ2-3 | TRBV7-8 | 15 | TGTGCCAGCAGCTCGGGATCCAGGACCGCAGATACGCAGTATTTT | CASSSGSRTADTQYF
. | few | TRBJ1-2 | TRBV7-9 | 13 | TGTGCCAGCAGCTTAGCAGACCAATATGGCTACACCTTC | CASSLADQYGYTF
TRBD2 | few | TRBJ2-5 | TRBV7-9 | 15 | TGTGCCAGCAGCTTAGATGCGGGAGCTTTTGAGACCCAGTACTTC | CASSLDAGAFETQYF
. | . | TRBJ2-7 | TRBV4-3 | 14 | TGCGCCAGCAGCCCAACAGGGTTTACCTACGAGCAGTACTTC | CASSPTGFTYEQYF
. | . | TRBJ2-5 | TRBV6-6 | 14 | TGTGCCAGCAGCGGGACCATGCAACTGGGGGAGCAGTACTTC | CASSGTMQLGEQYF
. | . | TRBJ2-5 | TRBV10-3 | 11 | TGTGCCATCAGCACTTCCGGGGCTCAGTACTTC | CAISTSGAQYF
. | few | TRBJ2-5 | TRBV29-1 | 13 | TGCAGCGGGGAGTGGGGTGTCCAAGAGACCCAGTACTTC | CSGEWGVQETQYF
. | many | TRBJ2-7 | TRBV7-2 | 14 | TGTGCCAGCAGCCTGGTTCAGCGGGTACGTGAGCAGTACTTC | CASSLVQRVREQYF
. | . | TRBJ1-1 | TRBV20-1 | 15 | TGCAGTGCTAGGAAGCGGACGGGGCTGAACACTGAAGCTTTCTTT | CSARKRTGLNTEAFF
TRBD2 | . | TRBJ2-1 | TRBV27 | 15 | TGTGCCAGCGGCCCCCTAGCGGGAGTCGCCAATGAGCAGTTCTTC | CASGPLAGVANEQFF